The entry below describes one TCR beta chain. The sample belongs to a study of shared clonotypes between healthy human individuals. Per the germline V gene, CDR1 is SNHLY and CDR2 is FYNNEI. Trimming took 4 bases from V and 5 from J, leaving 5 bases between them. The CDR3 extends over 12 amino acids. Some clones are missing from TCRdb's copy, which holds only in-frame ones; the method was immunoSEQ multiplex PCR. Of almost 750,000 clones in the sample, roughly 72% are singletons; the top ten hold approximately 1.7%. The source of this sequence is a woman aged 25 to 45 in good health. The source material was memory CD4+ T cells sorted from blood. Subset specified: CD45RA-negative fraction. This chain links TRBV2 with TRBJ1-4; D remains ambiguous. The CDR3 protein is CASSVRNEKLFF. CDR3 sequence (DNA): TGTGCCAGCAGTGTAAGGAATGAAAAACTGTTTTTT.